A single sample gave rise to the 9 T cell receptor beta chains below, sequenced in a study of T cells after yellow fever vaccination. TCRdb re-called the 5' RACE reads with MiXCR, one entry per CDR3 protein. Here the sample spans 120,000 or so distinct CDR3 sequences, under 9% being singletons. Sequencing was performed on CD8+ T cells sorted from PBMCs, taken on the day of the yellow fever booster vaccination. These receptors came from a man between 18 and 29 years old who received the YFV17D yellow fever vaccine.

This clonotype was counted between two and nine times. J is TRBJ2-1 and V is TRBV3-1; unclear D gene. Germline V gives CDR1 LGHDT, CDR2 YNNKEL (reference sequence). Trimming shortened V by 0 bases and J by 9 bases, and 18 bases separated the two germline ends. This CDR3 is 16 amino acids long. The CDR3 sequence: CASSQEGDRFGGEQFF. As DNA, the CDR3 is TGTGCCAGCAGCCAAGAAGGTGACCGTTTCGGTGGTGAGCAGTTCTTC.

This clonotype turned up a few times. V usage is TRBV4-1 and J usage is TRBJ2-5; 7 bases map to TRBD2. J was trimmed by 8 bases and V by 0 bases; bases with no gene match: 6. Germline values: CDR1 MGHRA, CDR2 YSYEKL. This CDR3 comprises 14 residues. CDR3 residues: CASSQDAGVRTQYF. The CDR3 coding sequence is TGCGCCAGCAGCCAAGATGCGGGGGTCCGAACCCAGTACTTC.

This clonotype was observed a few times. The chain joins TRBV15 to TRBJ1-1; possibly TRBD1 for D (6 bases). The CDR3 loop spans 15 amino acids. Trimming removed 3 bases at V and 3 bases at J, with 14 bases between. Germline-derived CDR1 and CDR2 are LNHNV and YYDKDF (reference sequence). The CDR3 DNA sequence: TGTGCCACCAGCAGTGGTGGAGGGGGGTACACTGAAGCTTTCTTT. Its translation is CATSSGGGGYTEAFF.

This clonotype was recorded at least ten times. The J gene is TRBJ1-2, the V gene TRBV7-2; D call uncertain. V was clipped by 0 bases and J by 2 bases, with 7 bases between them. Germline loops: CDR1 SGHTA, CDR2 FQGNSA. The CDR3 has 14 amino acids. CDR3 region: CASSLAVTNYGYTF. CDR3 nucleotide sequence: TGTGCCAGCAGCTTAGCGGTAACCAACTATGGCTACACCTTC.

This clonotype showed up just a few times. The chain employs TRBV27 and TRBJ2-1; D tentatively fits TRBD1 or TRBD2 (5 bases each). Per germline, CDR1 MNHEY and CDR2 SMNVEV (reference sequence). V dropped 2 bases and J dropped 6 bases, with 14 bases sitting between them. This CDR3 is built from 15 residues. The CDR3 coding sequence is TGTGCCAGCAGTTTAGGGGCGTCAGGGACCAATGAGCAGTTCTTC. This codes for CASSLGASGTNEQFF.

The V and J genes are TRBV15 and TRBJ1-5; 9 bases agree with TRBD1. Germline CDR1 and CDR2: LNHNV and YYDKDF (reference sequence). The CDR3 is 15 amino acids. V gave up 1 base and J gave up 6 bases; unmatched junction bases: 4. The chain's CDR3 is CATSRGDRESQPQHF. The DNA of the CDR3 is TGTGCCACCAGCAGAGGGGACAGGGAAAGTCAGCCCCAGCATTTT. The entire variable domain, with the rest obtained from reference TRBV15 and TRBJ1-5, is as follows: DAMVIQNPRYQVTQFGKPVTLSCSQTLNHNVMYWYQQKSSQAPKLLFHYYDKDFNNEADTPDNFQSRRPNTSFCFLDIRSPGLGDTAMYLCATSRGDRESQPQHFGDGTRLSIL.

This chain links TRBV6-2 or TRBV6-3 with TRBJ2-7, with D possibly matching TRBD2 (6 bases). Germline CDR1 is MNHEY and CDR2 is SVGEGT. Deletions cut 2 bases from V and 6 bases from J, with 11 bases between. The CDR3 runs 13 residues. Here the CDR3 reads CASSYPEGSEQYF. The DNA of the CDR3 is TGTGCCAGCAGTTACCCGGAGGGCAGCGAGCAGTACTTC.

This clonotype has only a few counts. This chain links TRBV29-1 with TRBJ2-1; 9 bases match TRBD1. This CDR3 has 13 residues. Germline values: CDR1 SQVTM, CDR2 ANQGSEA. CDR3 DNA: TGCTCCTCTACAGGGGGCATTGTTAATGAGCAGTTCTTC. Translated: CSSTGGIVNEQFF.

V and J are TRBV7-2 and TRBJ2-7; 7 nucleotides agree with TRBD2. The ends lost 1 base at V and 5 bases at J; junction bases unmatched: 2. This CDR3 is built from 13 residues. The V gene's germline CDR1 is SGHTA and CDR2 FQGNSA. CDR3 protein: CASSLEGGNEQYF. DNA for the CDR3: TGTGCCAGCAGCTTAGAGGGAGGGAACGAGCAGTACTTC.